Only a few counts were recorded for the clone carrying this T cell receptor (beta chain). Tregs were sorted as CD4+CD25+CD127-/low cells. Germline CDR1 MNHEY, CDR2 SMNVEV (reference sequence). V trimming: 9 bases; J trimming: 6 bases; junction bases outside the gene matches: 8. The CDR3 loop spans 13 amino acids. TCRdb recomputed calls from the 5' RACE reads with MiXCR, one row per CDR3 protein. This table has about 9,000 distinct CDR3 sequences, 34% appearing once. Sequences were obtained from Tregs sorted from blood. This TCR came from a female donor with breast cancer. V is TRBV27 and J is TRBJ2-3, with TRBD2 identical over 8 bases. CDR3 DNA sequence: TGTGCCAGTGGCAGCGGGGGATGGGATACGCAGTATTTT. Protein product: CASGSGGWDTQYF.